This T cell receptor (beta chain) was profiled in a study of PD-L1 blockade in urothelial cancer. The CDR3 extends over 16 amino acids. Germline V gives CDR1 LNHNV, CDR2 YYDKDF (reference sequence). V was clipped by 1 base and J by 4 bases; unmatched bases: 7. The time point: peripheral blood 6 weeks after treatment start. Each patient's cancer was a locally advanced or metastatic urothelial carcinoma. Method: immunoSEQ multiplex PCR; TCRdb's copy keeps in-frame clones and lacks some. The table records under 40,000 clones, roughly nine tenths of them present only once. This TCR was sampled from a man older than 75 with urothelial cancer. Here the sequenced sample was PBMCs, taken around atezolizumab (anti-PD-L1) treatment. The chain links TRBV15 to TRBJ2-1; 7 bases fit TRBD2. The CDR3 DNA reads TGTGCCACCAGCAGAGGCCCAGCGGGACCGTACAATGAGCAGTTCTTC. Its translation: CATSRGPAGPYNEQFF. Together with reference TRBV15 and TRBJ2-1, the CDR3 gives the full variable domain: DAMVIQNPRYQVTQFGKPVTLSCSQTLNHNVMYWYQQKSSQAPKLLFHYYDKDFNNEADTPDNFQSRRPNTSFCFLDIRSPGLGDTAMYLCATSRGPAGPYNEQFFGPGTRLTVL.